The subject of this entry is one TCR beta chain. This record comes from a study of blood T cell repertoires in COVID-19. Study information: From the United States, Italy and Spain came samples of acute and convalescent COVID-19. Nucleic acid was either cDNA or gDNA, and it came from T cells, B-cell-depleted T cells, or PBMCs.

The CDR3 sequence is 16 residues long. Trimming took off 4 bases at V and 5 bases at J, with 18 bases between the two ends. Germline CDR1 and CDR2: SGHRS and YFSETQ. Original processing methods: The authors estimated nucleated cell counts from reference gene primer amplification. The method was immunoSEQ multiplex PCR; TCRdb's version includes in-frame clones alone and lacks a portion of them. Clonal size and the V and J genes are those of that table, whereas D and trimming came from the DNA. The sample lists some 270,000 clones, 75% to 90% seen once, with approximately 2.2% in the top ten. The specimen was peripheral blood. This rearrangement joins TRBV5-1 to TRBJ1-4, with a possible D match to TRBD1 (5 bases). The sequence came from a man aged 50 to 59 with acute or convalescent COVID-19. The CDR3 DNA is TGCGCCAGCAGCATAGGGGCCTCCGCCCCGAATGAAAAACTGTTTTTT. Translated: CASSIGASAPNEKLFF.